This T cell receptor (beta chain) was obtained from a study of cytomegalovirus exposure and HLA in healthy donors. Study details: An earlier analysis found around 100 million unique TCR beta sequences from about 190 million T cells.

Use of 60 Vbeta and 13 Jbeta primers characterized the PCR. Repertoires were generated with immunoSEQ multiplex PCR, while TCRdb's copy carries only in-frame clones and drops some. The repertoire holds under 200,000 clones, with about four fifths as singletons. Germline CDR1 SGHNT, CDR2 YYREEE (reference sequence). Trimming took 3 bases from V and 4 from J; bases not matched to a gene: 6. This CDR3 comprises 16 residues. The receptor comes from a man aged 30 to 39 in good health and CMV-seronegative. The V call is TRBV5-4, the J call TRBJ2-1; 11 bases are shared with TRBD2. Source material: PBMCs. The CDR3 is CASSSGRTSGYNEQFF. Here the CDR3 DNA reads TGTGCCAGCAGCTCTGGACGGACTAGCGGGTACAATGAGCAGTTCTTC.